The 20 T cell receptor beta chains below were found in one sample sequenced in a study of blood T cell repertoires in COVID-19 (dated by TCRdb to the early 2020s). Libraries were made using the immunoSEQ multiplex PCR assay. The clones in this table, taken by TCRdb from immuneACCESS, are in-frame only. Not every clone is retained; where verified, under half of the shortfall comes from an unresolved V gene, and the cause of the rest is unknown. The sample data list under 200,000 clones, and over 70% of these were observed just once. Of the sample, approximately 10% is held by the ten largest clones. The material sequenced was PBMCs or T cells enriched from blood (not recorded which). Receptors were obtained from a man between 50 and 59 years old who had recovered from COVID-19.

The rearrangement joins TRBV5-5 to TRBJ1-1; 9 bases agree with TRBD1. The CDR3 totals 14 residues. Germline V gene data show CDR1 as SGHKS and CDR2 as YYEKEE (reference sequence). V shed 3 bases, J shed 4 bases, and the junction held 4 bases outside the gene matches. CDR3 coding DNA: TGTGCCAGCAGCTCCCTGACAGGGGGCACTGAAGCTTTCTTT. Protein: CASSSLTGGTEAFF.

This clone was found many times. The V gene is TRBV6-4, the J gene TRBJ2-2, with D unresolved. The CDR3 covers 13 residues. Trimming removed 4 bases from V and 0 bases from J, with 3 bases in between. Germline loops: CDR1 MRHNA, CDR2 SNTAGT. This CDR3 reads CASSAANTGELFF. The CDR3 bases are TGTGCCAGCAGTGCAGCGAACACCGGGGAGCTGTTTTTT.

V and J are TRBV19 and TRBJ1-5; the match to TRBD1 covers 10 bases. The germline CDR1 and CDR2 sequences are LNHDA and SQIVND (reference sequence). CDR3 length: 16 amino acids. J was trimmed by 0 bases and V by 3 bases; bases with no gene match: 2. The CDR3 protein is CASSIGTGDSNQPQHF. The CDR3 coding sequence is TGTGCCAGTAGTATTGGGACAGGGGATAGCAATCAGCCCCAGCATTTT.

This chain links TRBV5-1 with TRBJ1-5, with a possible D match to TRBD1 (6 bases). Trimming shortened V by 3 bases and J by 6 bases, and 13 bases separated the two germline ends. This CDR3 has 14 amino acids. Per germline, CDR1 SGHRS and CDR2 YFSETQ. CDR3 in DNA: TGCGCCAGCAGCTGGGCTGCGGGGGCTCAGCCCCAGCATTTT. Translating it yields CASSWAAGAQPQHF. Complete variable domain (other parts from reference TRBV5-1 and TRBJ1-5): KAGVTQTPRYLIKTRGQQVTLSCSPISGHRSVSWYQQTPGQGLQFLFEYFSETQRNKGNFPGRFSGRQFSNSRSEMNVSTLELGDSALYLCASSWAAGAQPQHFGDGTRLSIL.

The chain carries TRBV2 and TRBJ2-3, with a tentative D call TRBD2 (6 bases). The CDR3 covers 15 residues. In germline, CDR1 is SNHLY, CDR2 FYNNEI. Deletions cut 6 bases from V and 0 bases from J, with 13 bases between. The CDR3 DNA is TGTGCCAGCAGCCGGGGGAGCGGGAGCACAGATACGCAGTATTTT. Amino acid sequence: CASSRGSGSTDTQYF.

The chain recombines TRBV5-6 with TRBJ2-7; 7 nucleotides match TRBD2. The CDR3 loop spans 15 amino acids. J lost 5 bases, V lost 4 bases, and 12 bases had no gene match. Germline V CDR1 and CDR2: SGHDT, YYEEEE. CDR3 nucleotides: TGTGCCAGCAGCCCCGGGAGCGGGACCGCAAACGAGCAGTACTTC. The encoded protein is CASSPGSGTANEQYF.

The chain combines TRBV10-3 with TRBJ2-5; the match to TRBD2 covers 8 bases. Germline CDR1 reads ENHRY; CDR2 reads SYGVKD. J lost 3 bases, V lost 11 bases, and 8 bases had no gene match. CDR3 size: 13 residues. CDR3 in DNA: TGTGCCCCCGGGGGGGGTGAGGAAGAGACCCAGTACTTC. Translation: CAPGGGEEETQYF.

The V call is TRBV28, the J call TRBJ1-2; D unclear. Per the germline V gene, CDR1 is MDHEN and CDR2 is SYDVKM. CDR3 length: 14 amino acids. Trimming pared 1 base from V and 4 bases from J, leaving 10 bases between. CDR3 amino acids: CASSLSQSGYGYTF. CDR3 bases: TGTGCCAGCAGTTTATCTCAAAGCGGCTATGGCTACACCTTC.

This chain joins TRBV5-1 and TRBJ2-4, with D possibly being TRBD2 (5 bases). This CDR3 has 15 amino acids. CDR1 and CDR2 from the germline V gene are SGHRS and YFSETQ. The V end lost 2 bases, the J end lost 3 bases, and 12 bases lay between the germline ends. The CDR3 spells CASSFGELGKNIQYF. The CDR3 DNA reads as TGCGCCAGCAGCTTTGGGGAGTTGGGCAAAAACATTCAGTACTTC.

The chain links TRBV12-3 or TRBV12-4 to TRBJ2-1; D unresolved. V was clipped by 5 bases and J by 5 bases, with 4 bases between them. This CDR3 has 11 amino acids. This CDR3 reads CASSPDNEQFF. CDR3 nucleotide sequence: TGTGCCAGCAGTCCGGACAATGAGCAGTTCTTC.

The chain has TRBV6-5 and TRBJ1-2; D call uncertain. Deletions cut 2 bases from V and 4 bases from J, with 8 bases between. Germline V lookup: CDR1 MNHEY, CDR2 SVGAGI. The CDR3 extends over 13 amino acids. In nucleotides, the CDR3 is TGTGCCAGCAGTTACGGCCGACTCTATGGCTACACCTTC. Protein sequence: CASSYGRLYGYTF.

The chain recombines TRBV7-2 with TRBJ2-7; 9 bases are shared with TRBD1. CDR1 and CDR2 from the germline V gene are SGHTA and FQGNSA. J was trimmed by 2 bases and V by 1 base; bases with no gene match: 3. The CDR3 consists of 15 residues. CDR3 loop: CASSLVTGGTYEQYF. CDR3 sequence (DNA): TGTGCCAGCAGCTTAGTTACAGGGGGCACCTACGAGCAGTACTTC.

The chain recombines TRBV7-3 with TRBJ1-4; the D is unclear. The CDR3 has 13 amino acids. The V end lost 9 bases, the J end lost 4 bases, and 12 bases lay between the germline ends. The germline gives CDR1 SGHTA, CDR2 FQGTGA. CDR3 region: CASNSSGNEKLFF. The CDR3 DNA follows: TGTGCCAGTAATTCGTCAGGTAATGAAAAACTGTTTTTT.

This clone occurred once. The J gene is TRBJ1-1, the V gene TRBV7-8; D is ambiguous. The CDR3 runs 14 residues. CDR1 SGHVS and CDR2 FQNEAQ come from the germline V gene. V was clipped by 5 bases and J by 1 base, with 11 bases between them. CDR3 residues: CASSGKRGNTEAFF. The CDR3 region has the DNA TGTGCCAGCAGCGGGAAACGGGGGAACACTGAAGCTTTCTTT.

This clone was observed a single time. The chain joins TRBV19 to TRBJ2-1, with TRBD2 matching over 16 bases. Per germline, CDR1 LNHDA and CDR2 SQIVND (reference sequence). CDR3 length: 17 residues. V was pared by 6 bases and J by 7 bases, with 9 bases of the junction left unmatched. The CDR3 sequence is CASSPGTSGGGINEQFF. CDR3 bases: TGTGCCAGTAGCCCCGGGACTAGCGGGGGGGGGATAAATGAGCAGTTCTTC.

The V call is TRBV5-5, the J call TRBJ2-3; 11 nucleotides align to TRBD2. The trim removed 2 bases at V and 0 bases at J, leaving 8 bases unmatched. The germline gives CDR1 SGHKS, CDR2 YYEKEE (reference sequence). The CDR3 totals 18 residues. Written as DNA, the CDR3 is TGTGCCAGCAGCTTTCGACTAGCGGGGACTTCTAGCACAGATACGCAGTATTTT. Protein sequence: CASSFRLAGTSSTDTQYF.

Notes on this clone: A junction boundary mismatches the germline segment, possibly from a read error. Other DNA sequences within the sample encode an identical CDR3. The CDR3 region is CASSPRSYSNQPQHF. The CDR3 DNA reads as TGTGCTAGCAGCCCGAGGTCGTATAGCAATCAGCCCCAGCATTTT. The genes are TRBV7-2 and TRBJ1-5; D gene uncertain. The CDR3 length is 15 residues. CDR1 is SGHTA, CDR2 FQGNSA, per germline.

The rearrangement uses TRBV30 and TRBJ1-5, with TRBD1 as a possible D gene (5 bases). V lost 1 base to trimming and J lost 0 bases, with 10 bases between them. Germline CDR1 is GTSNPN and CDR2 is SVGIG (reference sequence). The length of the CDR3 is 15 residues. The CDR3 sequence: CAWSAGQFSNQPQHF. CDR3 sequence (DNA): TGTGCCTGGAGTGCAGGGCAGTTTAGCAATCAGCCCCAGCATTTT.

This chain joins TRBV27 and TRBJ2-7; 10 bases line up with TRBD2. Germline V gene sequence: CDR1 MNHEY, CDR2 SMNVEV (reference sequence). Trimming took 3 bases from V and 0 from J; bases not matched to a gene: 11. The CDR3 loop spans 18 amino acids. The CDR3 spells CASSLRTSGHYSSYEQYF. The CDR3 nucleotides are TGTGCCAGCAGTTTGCGGACTAGCGGCCACTACAGCTCCTACGAGCAGTACTTC.

The V call is TRBV6-5, the J call TRBJ2-7; 10 nucleotides align to TRBD1. CDR1 is MNHEY and CDR2 is SVGAGI in the germline V gene. The CDR3 has 15 amino acids. With V trimmed by 6 bases and J by 3 bases, 8 bases remained unmatched. The CDR3 DNA follows: TGTGCCAGCAGAACCCGGGACAGGGGAAACTACGAGCAGTACTTC. It translates to CASRTRDRGNYEQYF.